A single sample is the source of the 10 T cell receptor beta chains below, sequenced in a study of T-cell reconstitution after alpha-beta-depleted transplantation in children. For TCRbeta, the library was prepared with unique molecular identifiers. TCRdb re-called the PCR reads with MiXCR, one entry per CDR3 protein. The data hold just over 70,000 distinct CDR3 sequences, with 7% to 8% observed a single time. Sequenced here: PBMCs from the stem cell graft donor, sampled from the stem cell graft. The receptors originated from a human donor who donated a stem cell graft to a child with acute lymphoblastic leukemia.

The rearrangement joins TRBV4-2 to TRBJ2-3; D remains ambiguous. The CDR3 spans 16 residues. Looked up from germline, CDR1 is LGHNA and CDR2 is YNFKEQ. Trimming took off 0 bases at V and 0 bases at J, with 10 bases between the two ends. CDR3 sequence (DNA): TGTGCCAGCAGCCAAGAAGGTCGCGGAAGCACAGATACGCAGTATTTT. Protein: CASSQEGRGSTDTQYF.

A word on this clonotype: One junction end does not reproduce the germline sequence, and a read error may be involved. The gene calls are TRBV6-5 and TRBJ1-1, with 7 bases fitting TRBD1. Germline V gene data show CDR1 as MNHEY and CDR2 as SVGAGI. The CDR3 is 12 residues long. In DNA form, the CDR3 reads TGTGTCAGCAGTTACAGGGGCACTGAAGCTTTCTTT. This sequence encodes CVSSYRGTEAFF.

This clonotype was recorded at least ten times. The chain couples TRBV29-1 to TRBJ2-2; TRBD1 is a possible D gene (5 bases). The CDR3 has 12 amino acids. The germline gives CDR1 SQVTM, CDR2 ANQGSEA. V shed 4 bases and J shed 5 bases, with 8 bases lying between them. The CDR3 DNA follows: TGCAGCGTTGGAAAGGGGACCGGGGAGCTGTTTTTT. Translating it yields CSVGKGTGELFF.

This clonotype was picked up many times. The rearrangement uses TRBV7-8 and TRBJ2-2, with D tentatively TRBD2 (6 bases). This CDR3 region has 14 residues. V was shortened by 10 bases and J by 4 bases, with 16 bases between the two germline ends. Per germline, CDR1 SGHVS and CDR2 FQNEAQ. This CDR3 reads CATIKLAPTGELFF. CDR3 bases: TGTGCCACCATTAAACTAGCCCCCACCGGGGAGCTGTTTTTT.

This clonotype was found many times. The V gene is TRBV4-3, the J gene TRBJ2-7; no definite D call. Per germline, CDR1 LGHNA and CDR2 YSLEER. The germline V and J ends were trimmed by 0 bases and 0 bases, with 12 bases remaining between them. CDR3 length: 16 amino acids. CDR3 amino acids: CASSQEVAASSYEQYF. For the CDR3, the DNA is TGCGCCAGCAGCCAAGAGGTGGCTGCGAGCTCCTACGAGCAGTACTTC.

This clonotype was counted many times. This chain connects TRBV15 to TRBJ2-5; 9 nucleotides agree with TRBD1. J gave up 1 base and V 0 bases, and 6 bases lay outside the gene matches. The CDR3 loop spans 17 amino acids. Germline CDR1 and CDR2: LNHNV and YYDKDF (reference sequence). CDR3 residues: CATSRERGTGPQETQYF. The CDR3 nucleotides are TGTGCCACCAGCAGAGAAAGAGGGACAGGGCCCCAAGAGACCCAGTACTTC.

This clonotype was detected many times. The chain joins TRBV12-3 or TRBV12-4 to TRBJ2-1, with 10 bases fitting TRBD2. The CDR3 is made up of 15 amino acids. The V and J ends lost 3 bases and 8 bases, in that order; junction bases with no gene match: 7. CDR3 DNA: TGTGCCAGCAGTTTGGCCAGCGGGGGGGCCCATGAGCAGTTCTTC. Amino acid sequence: CASSLASGGAHEQFF.

This clonotype was counted between two and nine times. The rearrangement joins TRBV20-1 to TRBJ2-5; TRBD1 or TRBD2 may be the D gene (6 bases each). This CDR3 comprises 13 residues. Looked up from germline, CDR1 is DFQATT and CDR2 is SNEGSKA (reference sequence). The V and J ends lost 6 bases and 2 bases respectively, with 13 bases between them. The DNA for the CDR3 is TGCAGTGCGGAGGGGGGTCTTCAAGAGACCCAGTACTTC. This translates into CSAEGGLQETQYF.

Only a few counts were recorded for this clonotype. Here the CDR3 reads CASSSQTTYEQYF. DNA of the CDR3: TGTGCCAGCAGTTCCCAGACTACCTACGAGCAGTACTTC. The chain combines TRBV12-3 or TRBV12-4 with TRBJ2-7; TRBD2 might be the D (5 bases). Trimming removed 4 bases from V and 2 bases from J, with 9 bases in between. The CDR3 runs to 13 residues.

V and J are TRBV4-2 and TRBJ2-5, with D perhaps matching TRBD2 (6 bases). The CDR3 runs to 15 residues. The ends were cut back, 1 base at V and 2 bases at J, with 11 bases in the middle. The germline gives CDR1 LGHNA, CDR2 YNFKEQ. CDR3 region: CASSQVGGQQETQYF. CDR3 bases: TGTGCCAGCAGCCAAGTGGGAGGACAACAAGAGACCCAGTACTTC.